The 10 T cell receptor beta chains in this list originate from one sample, sequenced in a study of CXCR3-negative and CXCR3-positive naive CD8 T cells. The method, 5' RACE with UMI labels, was used to prepare the TRB cDNA libraries. TCRdb derives one entry per CDR3 protein from the 5' RACE reads, leaving out DNA. Recorded for this sample: tens of thousands of distinct CDR3 sequences. Sequencing used naive CXCR3- CD8+ T cells from blood. Noted subset: CD45RO-CCR7+CD27+CD95- naive CD8+ T cells lacking CXCR3 (TNR3-). The receptors originated from a human donor in good health. Some clones in this sample may be carry-over from other donors' samples.

This chain links TRBV12-3 or TRBV12-4 with TRBJ2-7; checking the TCRdb D call of TRBD2 is not possible without DNA. CDR3 size: 14 residues. The CDR3 region is CASSHSGRSGEQYF.

The chain employs TRBV6-2 or TRBV6-3 and TRBJ2-1; TCRdb proposes TRBD2, but this gene call is untestable without DNA. CDR3 length equals 11 residues. The germline V gene has CDR1 MNHEY and CDR2 SVGEGT. The CDR3 spells CASLQRGEQFF.

The rearrangement uses TRBV5-5 and TRBJ1-5. Germline V gene data show CDR1 as SGHKS and CDR2 as YYEKEE (reference sequence). The CDR3 totals 16 residues. The CDR3 is CASSLGQTYSNQPQHF.

The chain couples TRBV4-3 to TRBJ2-1; TCRdb picks TRBD1, but there is no DNA to check that call. The CDR3 is made up of 18 amino acids. Germline values: CDR1 LGHNA, CDR2 YSLEER. This chain's CDR3 is CASSAEGLAGSSYNEQLF.

This chain joins TRBV11-1 and TRBJ2-7; there is no DNA to check the TCRdb D call of TRBD1. The CDR3 totals 17 residues. Germline loops: CDR1 SGHAT, CDR2 FQDESV (reference sequence). The chain's CDR3 is CASSLAVSDRGVYEQYF.

The CDR3 loop reads CASSQTGVDYGYTF. The rearrangement joins TRBV14 to TRBJ1-2; TCRdb picks TRBD1, but there is no DNA to check that call. CDR1 and CDR2 (germline): SGHDN, FVKESK. The CDR3 spans 14 residues.

The chain combines TRBV9 with TRBJ2-7. There are 14 residues in the CDR3. Germline CDR1 reads SGDLS; CDR2 reads YYNGEE. The CDR3 sequence: CASGSGEESYEQYF.

The V call is TRBV4-1, the J call TRBJ1-1. Germline V lookup: CDR1 MGHRA, CDR2 YSYEKL. The CDR3 is 14 amino acids. CDR3 protein: CASSQDWDDTEAFF.

V gene TRBV6-2 or TRBV6-3 combines with J gene TRBJ2-3; TCRdb names TRBD1, which stays unverified in the absence of DNA. CDR3 length: 15 amino acids. The germline gives CDR1 MNHEY, CDR2 SVGEGT. The CDR3 sequence: CASSGLVPPPDTQYF.

Measured by frequency, this clonotype is medium-sized (0.01 to 0.1%). The chain employs TRBV18 and TRBJ1-4; the TRBD1 assignment by TCRdb is unverifiable without DNA. Germline assignment: CDR1 KGHSH and CDR2 LQKENI. CDR3 length: 16 amino acids. The CDR3 loop reads CASSPLRTGEVEKLFF.